The TCR beta chain described here comes from a study of blood T cell repertoires in COVID-19. For the study at large: The origin of the acute and convalescent COVID-19 samples was the United States, Italy and Spain. In each case, the material was cDNA or gDNA derived from T cells, B-cell-depleted T cells, or PBMCs.

Methods used by the authors: Nucleated cell counts were estimated from reference gene primer amplification. The table came from immunoSEQ multiplex PCR; TCRdb's copy has only in-frame clones and leaves some out. The DNA gave D and trimming, while V, J and clone size come from that table. The sample has some 300,000 clones, 88% seen once; the top ten hold about 7%. The germline V gene encodes CDR1 SEHNR and CDR2 FQNEAQ (reference sequence). Trimming pared 1 base from V and 4 bases from J, leaving 7 bases between. The CDR3 is 13 amino acids. As to this clone: Other DNA variants within this sample encode the same CDR3.

Sequencing input: peripheral blood. This chain links TRBV7-9 with TRBJ1-1; maybe TRBD1 (6 bases). The clonotype was recovered from a woman aged 30 to 39 who had recovered from COVID-19. CDR3 DNA: TGTGCCAGCAGCTTAGAAGGGGGCACTGAAGCTTTCTTT. Amino acid sequence: CASSLEGGTEAFF.